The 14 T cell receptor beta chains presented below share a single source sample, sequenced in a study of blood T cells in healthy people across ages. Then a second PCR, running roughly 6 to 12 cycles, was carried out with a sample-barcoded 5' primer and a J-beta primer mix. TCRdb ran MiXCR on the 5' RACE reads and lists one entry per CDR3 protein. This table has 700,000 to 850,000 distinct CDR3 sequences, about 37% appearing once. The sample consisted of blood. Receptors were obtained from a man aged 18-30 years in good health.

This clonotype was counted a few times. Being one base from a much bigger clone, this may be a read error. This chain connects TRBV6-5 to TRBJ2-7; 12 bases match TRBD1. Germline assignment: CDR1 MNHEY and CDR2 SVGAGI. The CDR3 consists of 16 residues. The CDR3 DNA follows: TGTGCCGGCAGTTACTCAGGGACAGGGGGCACCTACGAGCAGTACTTC. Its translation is CAGSYSGTGGTYEQYF.

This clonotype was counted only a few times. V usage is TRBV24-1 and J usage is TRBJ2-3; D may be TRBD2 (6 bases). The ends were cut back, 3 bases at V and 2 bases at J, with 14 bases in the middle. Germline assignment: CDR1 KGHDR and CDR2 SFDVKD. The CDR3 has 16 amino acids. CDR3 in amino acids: CATSDRGRGNTDTQYF. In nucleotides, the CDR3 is TGTGCCACCAGTGATCGAGGACGGGGGAACACAGATACGCAGTATTTT.

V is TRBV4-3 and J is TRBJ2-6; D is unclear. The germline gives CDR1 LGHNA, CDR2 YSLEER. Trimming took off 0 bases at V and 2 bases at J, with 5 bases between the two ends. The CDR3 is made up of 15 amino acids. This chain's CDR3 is CASSQEIAGANVLTF. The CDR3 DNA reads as TGCGCCAGCAGCCAAGAAATTGCTGGGGCCAACGTCCTGACTTTC.

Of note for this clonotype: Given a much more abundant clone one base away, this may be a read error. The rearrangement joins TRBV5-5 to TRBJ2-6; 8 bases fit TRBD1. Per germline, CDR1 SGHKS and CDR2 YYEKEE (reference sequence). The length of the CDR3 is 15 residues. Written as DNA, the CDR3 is TGTGCCAGCAGCCCGGGACAGGCCGGGGCCGACGTCCTGACTTTC. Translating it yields CASSPGQAGADVLTF.

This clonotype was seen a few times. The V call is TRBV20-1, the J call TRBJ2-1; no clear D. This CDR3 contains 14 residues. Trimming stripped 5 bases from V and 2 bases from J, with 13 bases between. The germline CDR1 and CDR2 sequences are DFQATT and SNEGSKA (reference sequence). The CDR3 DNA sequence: TGCAGTGCTCCTAACATAGGGACCTACAATGAGCAGTTCTTC. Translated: CSAPNIGTYNEQFF.

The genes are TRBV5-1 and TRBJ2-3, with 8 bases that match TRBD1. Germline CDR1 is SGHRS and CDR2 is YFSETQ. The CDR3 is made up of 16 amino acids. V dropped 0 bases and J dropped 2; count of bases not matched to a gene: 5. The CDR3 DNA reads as TGCGCCAGCAGCTTGGGACAGGGGAAGTACACAGATACGCAGTATTTT. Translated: CASSLGQGKYTDTQYF.

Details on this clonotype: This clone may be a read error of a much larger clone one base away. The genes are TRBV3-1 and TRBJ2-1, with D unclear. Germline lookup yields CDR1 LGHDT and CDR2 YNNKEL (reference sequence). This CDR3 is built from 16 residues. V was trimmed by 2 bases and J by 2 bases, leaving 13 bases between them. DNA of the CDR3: TGTGCCAGCAGCCAAATCTCATCTCGAGCCTACAATGAGCAGTTCTTC. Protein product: CASSQISSRAYNEQFF.

The CDR3 loop reads CASSPEDRYGYTF. CDR3 nucleotides: TGTGCCAGCAGCCCCGAGGACAGATATGGCTACACCTTC. The gene calls are TRBV5-6 and TRBJ1-2, with D possibly matching TRBD1 (6 bases). This CDR3 spans 13 amino acids. V lost 4 bases and J lost 5, with 12 bases in between. The V gene's germline CDR1 is SGHDT and CDR2 YYEEEE. The variable domain in full, with the rest retrieved from reference TRBV5-6 and TRBJ1-2, is DAGVTQSPTHLIKTRGQQVTLRCSPKSGHDTVSWYQQALGQGPQFIFQYYEEEERQRGNFPDRFSGHQFPNYSSELNVNALLLGDSALYLCASSPEDRYGYTFGSGTRLTVV.

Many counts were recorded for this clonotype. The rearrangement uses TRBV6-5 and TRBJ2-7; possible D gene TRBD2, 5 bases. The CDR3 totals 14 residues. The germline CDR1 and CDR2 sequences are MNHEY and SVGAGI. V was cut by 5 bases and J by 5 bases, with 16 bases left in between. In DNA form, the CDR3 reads TGTGCCAGCAGTCCCGTACGAGGGTTCCACGAGCAGTACTTC. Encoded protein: CASSPVRGFHEQYF.

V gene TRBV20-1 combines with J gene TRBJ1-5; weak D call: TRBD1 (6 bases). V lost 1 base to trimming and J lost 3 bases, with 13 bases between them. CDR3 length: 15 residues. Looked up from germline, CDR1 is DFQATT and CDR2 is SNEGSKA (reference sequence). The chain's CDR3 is CSARGPGATNQPQHF. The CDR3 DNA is TGCAGTGCTAGAGGCCCAGGGGCCACCAATCAGCCCCAGCATTTT.

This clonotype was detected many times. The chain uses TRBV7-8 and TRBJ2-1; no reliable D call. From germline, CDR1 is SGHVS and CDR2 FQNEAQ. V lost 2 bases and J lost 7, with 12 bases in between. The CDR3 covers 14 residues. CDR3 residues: CASSLIGWWNEQFF. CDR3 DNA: TGTGCCAGCAGCTTAATCGGCTGGTGGAATGAGCAGTTCTTC.

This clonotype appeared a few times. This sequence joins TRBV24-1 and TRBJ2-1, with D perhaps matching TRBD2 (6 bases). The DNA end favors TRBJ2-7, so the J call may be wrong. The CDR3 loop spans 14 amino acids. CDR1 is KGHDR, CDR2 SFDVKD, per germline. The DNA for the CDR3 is TGTGCCACCAGTGGGGGGGACTCCTACAATGAGCAGTACTTC. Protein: CATSGGDSYNEQYF.

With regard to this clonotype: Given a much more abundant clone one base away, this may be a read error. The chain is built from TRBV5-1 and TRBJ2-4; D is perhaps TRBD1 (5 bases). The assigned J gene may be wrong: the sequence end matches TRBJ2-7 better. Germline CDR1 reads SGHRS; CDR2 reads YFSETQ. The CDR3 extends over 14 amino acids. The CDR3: CASSVGIQGHEQYF. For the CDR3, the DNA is TGCGCCAGCAGCGTGGGAATCCAGGGCCACGAGCAGTACTTC.

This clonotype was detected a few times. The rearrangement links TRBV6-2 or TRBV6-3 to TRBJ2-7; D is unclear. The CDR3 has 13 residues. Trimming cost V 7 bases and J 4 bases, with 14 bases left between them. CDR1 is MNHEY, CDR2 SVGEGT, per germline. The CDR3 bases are TGTGCCAGCACCTTGATTAGATTTTACGAGCAGTACTTC. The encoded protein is CASTLIRFYEQYF.